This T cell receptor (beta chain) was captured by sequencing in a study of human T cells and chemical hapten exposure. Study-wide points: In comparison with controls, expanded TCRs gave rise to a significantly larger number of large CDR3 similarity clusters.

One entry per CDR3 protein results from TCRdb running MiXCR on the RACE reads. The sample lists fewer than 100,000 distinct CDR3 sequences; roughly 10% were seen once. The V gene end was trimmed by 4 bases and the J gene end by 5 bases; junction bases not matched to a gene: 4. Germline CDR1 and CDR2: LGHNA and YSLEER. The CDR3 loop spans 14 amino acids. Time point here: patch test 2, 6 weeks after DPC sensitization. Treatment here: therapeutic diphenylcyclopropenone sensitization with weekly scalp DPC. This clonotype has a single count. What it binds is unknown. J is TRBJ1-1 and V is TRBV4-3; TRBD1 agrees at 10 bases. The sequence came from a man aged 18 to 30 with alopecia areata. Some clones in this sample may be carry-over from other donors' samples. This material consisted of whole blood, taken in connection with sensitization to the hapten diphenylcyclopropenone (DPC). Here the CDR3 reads CASSRGTGETEAFF. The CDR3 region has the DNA TGCGCCAGCAGCCGCGGGACAGGGGAAACTGAAGCTTTCTTT.